This T cell receptor beta chain was captured by sequencing in a study of T cell changes during pregnancy in multiple sclerosis. Clones were sequenced by immunoSEQ multiplex PCR, and TCRdb holds only the in-frame ones, with some missing. The table records roughly 93,000 clones, about 90% of them present only once. Here the sequenced sample was peripheral blood, taken after pregnancy. The TCR comes from a female donor in good health, enrolled as a control in a pregnancy study.

In DNA form, the CDR3 reads TGCGCCAGCAGCCAAGTTCTCGGACAGGCGGCGGGGGGTGAAGCTTTCTTT. Its protein is CASSQVLGQAAGGEAFF. The rearrangement uses TRBV4-1 and TRBJ1-1; 7 bases fit TRBD1. This CDR3 has 17 residues. Looked up from germline, CDR1 is MGHRA and CDR2 is YSYEKL. The junction had 15 bases not matched to a gene; V was cut back by 1 base and J by 7 bases.